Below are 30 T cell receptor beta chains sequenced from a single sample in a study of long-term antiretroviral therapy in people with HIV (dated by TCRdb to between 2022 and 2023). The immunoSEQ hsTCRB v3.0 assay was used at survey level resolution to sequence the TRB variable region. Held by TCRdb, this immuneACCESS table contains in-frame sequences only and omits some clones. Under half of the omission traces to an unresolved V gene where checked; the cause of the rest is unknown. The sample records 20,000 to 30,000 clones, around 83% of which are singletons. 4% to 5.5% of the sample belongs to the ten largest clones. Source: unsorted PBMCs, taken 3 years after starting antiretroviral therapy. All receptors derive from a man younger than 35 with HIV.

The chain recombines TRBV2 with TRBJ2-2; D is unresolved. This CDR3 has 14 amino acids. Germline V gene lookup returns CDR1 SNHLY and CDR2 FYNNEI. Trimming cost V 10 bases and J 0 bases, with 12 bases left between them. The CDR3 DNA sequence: TGTGCCACCAACTCACAAGCGAACACCGGGGAGCTGTTTTTT. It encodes CATNSQANTGELFF.

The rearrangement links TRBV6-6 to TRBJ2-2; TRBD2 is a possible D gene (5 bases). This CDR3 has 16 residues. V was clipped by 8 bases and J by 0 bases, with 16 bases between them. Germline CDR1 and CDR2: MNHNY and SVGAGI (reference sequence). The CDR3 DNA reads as TGTGCCAGCCCGGGGTGGGCGTTCGCGAACACCGGGGAGCTGTTTTTT. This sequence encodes CASPGWAFANTGELFF.

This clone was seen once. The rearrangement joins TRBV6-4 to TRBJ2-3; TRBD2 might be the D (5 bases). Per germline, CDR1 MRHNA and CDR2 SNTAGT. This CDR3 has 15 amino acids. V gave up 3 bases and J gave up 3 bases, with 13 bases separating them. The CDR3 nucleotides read TGTGCCAGCAGTGAGCGGGCAGGTTCGACAGATACGCAGTATTTT. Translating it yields CASSERAGSTDTQYF.

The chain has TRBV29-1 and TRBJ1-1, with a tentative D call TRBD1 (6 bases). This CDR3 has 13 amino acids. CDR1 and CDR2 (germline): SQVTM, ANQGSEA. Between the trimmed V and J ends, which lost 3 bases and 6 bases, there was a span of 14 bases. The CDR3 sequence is CSVDKQGGAEAFF. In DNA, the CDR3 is TGCAGCGTTGATAAACAGGGAGGGGCTGAAGCTTTCTTT.

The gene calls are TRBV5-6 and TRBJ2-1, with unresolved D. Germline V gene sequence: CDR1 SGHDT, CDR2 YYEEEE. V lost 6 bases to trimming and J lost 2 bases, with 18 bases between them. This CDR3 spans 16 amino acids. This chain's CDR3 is CASTPFLSVPYNEQFF. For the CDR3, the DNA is TGTGCCAGCACCCCTTTTTTATCTGTCCCCTACAATGAGCAGTTCTTC. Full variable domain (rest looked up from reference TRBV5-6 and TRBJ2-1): DAGVTQSPTHLIKTRGQQVTLRCSPKSGHDTVSWYQQALGQGPQFIFQYYEEEERQRGNFPDRFSGHQFPNYSSELNVNALLLGDSALYLCASTPFLSVPYNEQFFGPGTRLTVL.

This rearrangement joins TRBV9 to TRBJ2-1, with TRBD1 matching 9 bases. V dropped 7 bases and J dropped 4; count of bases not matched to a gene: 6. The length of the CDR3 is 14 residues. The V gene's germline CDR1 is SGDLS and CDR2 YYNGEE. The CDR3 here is CASSPGQGYNEQFF. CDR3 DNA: TGTGCCAGCTCACCGGGACAGGGATACAATGAGCAGTTCTTC.

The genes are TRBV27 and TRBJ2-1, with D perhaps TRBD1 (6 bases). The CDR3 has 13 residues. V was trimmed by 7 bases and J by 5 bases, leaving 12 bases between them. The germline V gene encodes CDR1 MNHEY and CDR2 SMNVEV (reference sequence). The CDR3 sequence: CASIGGADNEQFF. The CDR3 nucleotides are TGTGCCAGCATTGGGGGCGCGGACAATGAGCAGTTCTTC.

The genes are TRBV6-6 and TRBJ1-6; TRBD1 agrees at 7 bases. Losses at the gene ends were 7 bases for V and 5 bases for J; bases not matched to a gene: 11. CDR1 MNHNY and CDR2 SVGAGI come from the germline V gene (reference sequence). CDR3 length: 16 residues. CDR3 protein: CASTPAETGHNSPLHF. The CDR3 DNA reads TGTGCCAGCACCCCTGCCGAGACAGGGCATAATTCACCCCTCCACTTT.

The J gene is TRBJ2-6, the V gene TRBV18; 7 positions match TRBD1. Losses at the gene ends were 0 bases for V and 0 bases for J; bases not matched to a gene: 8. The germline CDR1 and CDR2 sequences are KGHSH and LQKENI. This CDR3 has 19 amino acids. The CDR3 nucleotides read TGTGCCAGCTCACCACCGTTTGCAGGGGGAATCTCTGGGGCCAACGTCCTGACTTTC. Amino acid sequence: CASSPPFAGGISGANVLTF.

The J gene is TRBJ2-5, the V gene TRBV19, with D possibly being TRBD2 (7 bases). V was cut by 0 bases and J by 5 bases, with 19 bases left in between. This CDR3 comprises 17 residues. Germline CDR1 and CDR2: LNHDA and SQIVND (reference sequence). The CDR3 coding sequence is TGTGCCAGTAGTATAGAGGACGGGGGGCCAGGGTCGGAGACCCAGTACTTC. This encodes CASSIEDGGPGSETQYF.

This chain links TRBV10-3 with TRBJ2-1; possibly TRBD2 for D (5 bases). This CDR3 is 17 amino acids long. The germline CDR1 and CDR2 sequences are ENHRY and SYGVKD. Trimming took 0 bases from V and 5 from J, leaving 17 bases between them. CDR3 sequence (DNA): TGTGCCATCAGTGAGTCCGAGGCCAGCGGTGACCACAATGAGCAGTTCTTC. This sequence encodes CAISESEASGDHNEQFF.

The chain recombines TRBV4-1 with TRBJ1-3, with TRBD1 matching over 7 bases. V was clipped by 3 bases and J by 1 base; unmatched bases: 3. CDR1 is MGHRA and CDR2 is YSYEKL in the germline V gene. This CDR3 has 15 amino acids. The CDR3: CASSQLRGSGNTIYF. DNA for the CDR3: TGCGCCAGCAGCCAGCTCAGGGGGTCTGGAAACACCATATATTTT.

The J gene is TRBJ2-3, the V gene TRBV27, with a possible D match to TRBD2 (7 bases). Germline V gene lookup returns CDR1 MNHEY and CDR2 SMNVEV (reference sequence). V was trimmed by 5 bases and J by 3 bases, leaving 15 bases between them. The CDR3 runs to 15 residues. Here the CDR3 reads CASSRGRGATDTQYF. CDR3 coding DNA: TGTGCCAGCAGTCGGGGGAGGGGGGCGACAGATACGCAGTATTTT.

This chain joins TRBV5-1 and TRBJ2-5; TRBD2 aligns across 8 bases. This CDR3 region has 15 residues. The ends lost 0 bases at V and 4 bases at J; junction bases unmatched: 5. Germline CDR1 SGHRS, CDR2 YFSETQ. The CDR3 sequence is CASSLGGGRIETQYF. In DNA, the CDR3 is TGCGCCAGCAGCTTGGGCGGGGGGCGAATAGAGACCCAGTACTTC.

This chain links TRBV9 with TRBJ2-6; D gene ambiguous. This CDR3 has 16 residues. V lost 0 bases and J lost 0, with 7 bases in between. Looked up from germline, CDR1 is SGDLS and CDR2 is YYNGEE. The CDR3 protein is CASSVAQISGANVLTF. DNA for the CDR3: TGTGCCAGCAGCGTAGCCCAAATCTCTGGGGCCAACGTCCTGACTTTC.

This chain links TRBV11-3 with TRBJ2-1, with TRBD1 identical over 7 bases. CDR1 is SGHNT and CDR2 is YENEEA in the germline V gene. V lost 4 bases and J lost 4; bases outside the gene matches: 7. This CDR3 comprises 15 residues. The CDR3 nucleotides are TGTGCCAGCAGCTCAGGTAGGACAGGTTACAATGAGCAGTTCTTC. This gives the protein CASSSGRTGYNEQFF.

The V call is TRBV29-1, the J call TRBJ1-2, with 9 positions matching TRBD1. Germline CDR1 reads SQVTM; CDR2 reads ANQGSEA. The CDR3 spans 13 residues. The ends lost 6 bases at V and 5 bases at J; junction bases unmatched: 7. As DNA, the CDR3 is TGCAGCGTACGGGGACAGGGTGGGTATGGCTACACCTTC. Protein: CSVRGQGGYGYTF.

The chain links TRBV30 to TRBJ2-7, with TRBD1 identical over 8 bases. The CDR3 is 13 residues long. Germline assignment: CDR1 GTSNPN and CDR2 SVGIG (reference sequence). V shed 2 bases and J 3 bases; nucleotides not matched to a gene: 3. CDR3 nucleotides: TGTGCCTGGAGTAGGACAGGGCTCTACGAGCAGTACTTC. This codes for CAWSRTGLYEQYF.

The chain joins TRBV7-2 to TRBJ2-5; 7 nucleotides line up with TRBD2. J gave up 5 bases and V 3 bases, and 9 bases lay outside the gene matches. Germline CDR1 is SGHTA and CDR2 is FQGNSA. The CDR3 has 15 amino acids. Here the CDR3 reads CASSFNRGVGETQYF. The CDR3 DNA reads TGTGCCAGCAGCTTTAACCGGGGGGTTGGGGAGACCCAGTACTTC. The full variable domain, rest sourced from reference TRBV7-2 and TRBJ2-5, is GAGVSQSPSNKVTEKGKDVELRCDPISGHTALYWYRQSLGQGLEFLIYFQGNSAPDKSGLPSDRFSAERTGGSVSTLTIQRTQQEDSAVYLCASSFNRGVGETQYFGPGTRLLVL.

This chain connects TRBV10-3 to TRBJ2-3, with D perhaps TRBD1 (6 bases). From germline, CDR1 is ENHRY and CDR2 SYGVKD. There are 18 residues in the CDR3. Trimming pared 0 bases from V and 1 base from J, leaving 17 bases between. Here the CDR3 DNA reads TGTGCCATCAGTGAGTCCCCGGGCCAAGGGGGAGGCACAGATACGCAGTATTTT. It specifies CAISESPGQGGGTDTQYF.

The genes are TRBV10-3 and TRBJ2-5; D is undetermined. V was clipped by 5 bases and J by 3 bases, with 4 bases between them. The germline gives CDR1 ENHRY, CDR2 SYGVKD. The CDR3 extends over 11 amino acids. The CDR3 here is CAISKEETQYF. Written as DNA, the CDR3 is TGTGCCATCAGTAAGGAAGAGACCCAGTACTTC.

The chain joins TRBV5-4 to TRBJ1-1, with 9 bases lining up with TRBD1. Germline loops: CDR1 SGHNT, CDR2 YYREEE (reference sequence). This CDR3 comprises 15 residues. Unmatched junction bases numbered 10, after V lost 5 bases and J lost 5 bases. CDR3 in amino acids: CASSSDGTGSTEAFF. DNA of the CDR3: TGTGCCAGCAGTTCGGATGGGACAGGGAGTACTGAAGCTTTCTTT. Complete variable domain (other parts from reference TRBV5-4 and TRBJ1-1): ETGVTQSPTHLIKTRGQQVTLRCSSQSGHNTVSWYQQALGQGPQFIFQYYREEENGRGNFPPRFSGLQFPNYSSELNVNALELDDSALYLCASSSDGTGSTEAFFGQGTRLTVV.

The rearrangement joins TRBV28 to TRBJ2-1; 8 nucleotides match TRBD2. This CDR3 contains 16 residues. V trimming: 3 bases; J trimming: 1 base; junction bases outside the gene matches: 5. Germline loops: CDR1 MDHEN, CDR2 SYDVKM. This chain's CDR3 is CASSFAGGISYNEQFF. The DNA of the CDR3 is TGTGCCAGCAGTTTTGCGGGGGGTATATCCTACAATGAGCAGTTCTTC.

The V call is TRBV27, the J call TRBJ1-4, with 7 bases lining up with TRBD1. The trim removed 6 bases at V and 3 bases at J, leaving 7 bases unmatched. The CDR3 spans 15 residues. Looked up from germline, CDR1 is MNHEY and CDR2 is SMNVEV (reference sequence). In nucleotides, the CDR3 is TGTGCCAGCAGGCCCGGGACAGCCTCTAATGAAAAACTGTTTTTT. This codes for CASRPGTASNEKLFF.

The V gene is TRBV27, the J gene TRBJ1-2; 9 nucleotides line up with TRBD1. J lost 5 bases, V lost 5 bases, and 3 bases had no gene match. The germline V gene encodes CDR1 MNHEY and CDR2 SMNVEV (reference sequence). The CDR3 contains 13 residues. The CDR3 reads CASSPGTGYGYTF. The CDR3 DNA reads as TGTGCCAGCAGTCCCGGGACAGGGTATGGCTACACCTTC.

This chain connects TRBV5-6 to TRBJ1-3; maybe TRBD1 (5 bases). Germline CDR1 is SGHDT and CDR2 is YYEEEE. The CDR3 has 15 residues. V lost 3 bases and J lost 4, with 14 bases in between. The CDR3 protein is CASSSNYGTGNTIYF. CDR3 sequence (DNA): TGTGCCAGCAGCTCAAATTACGGGACGGGAAACACCATATATTTT.

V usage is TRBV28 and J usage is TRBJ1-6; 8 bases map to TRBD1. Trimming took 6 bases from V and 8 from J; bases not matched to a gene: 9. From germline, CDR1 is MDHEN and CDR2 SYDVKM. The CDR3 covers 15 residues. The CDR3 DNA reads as TGTGCCAGCAGCCAGATCACAGGGGGGTATTCACCCCTCCACTTT. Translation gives CASSQITGGYSPLHF.

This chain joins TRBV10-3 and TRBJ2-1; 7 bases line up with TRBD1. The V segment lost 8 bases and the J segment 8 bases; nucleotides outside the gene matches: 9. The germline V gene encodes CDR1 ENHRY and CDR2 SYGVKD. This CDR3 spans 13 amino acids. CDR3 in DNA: TGTGCCATCTCAGACAGGGTTATCGATGAGCAGTTCTTC. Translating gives CAISDRVIDEQFF.

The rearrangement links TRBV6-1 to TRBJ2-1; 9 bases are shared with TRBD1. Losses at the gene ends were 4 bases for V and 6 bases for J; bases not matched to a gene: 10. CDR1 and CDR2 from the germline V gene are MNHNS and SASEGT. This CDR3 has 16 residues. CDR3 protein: CASSAQQGAFGNEQFF. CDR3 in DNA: TGTGCCAGCAGTGCCCAACAGGGGGCATTCGGCAATGAGCAGTTCTTC.

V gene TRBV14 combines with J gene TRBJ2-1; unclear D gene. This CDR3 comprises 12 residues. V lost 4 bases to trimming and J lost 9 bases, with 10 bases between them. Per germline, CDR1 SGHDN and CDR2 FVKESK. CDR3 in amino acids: CASSPLSGEQFF. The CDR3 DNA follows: TGTGCCAGCAGCCCCCTCAGTGGTGAGCAGTTCTTC.